This T cell receptor (beta chain) stems from a study of OX40 agonist ivuxolimab in advanced cancers. Regarding the study in general: Ivuxolimab, which targeted the costimulatory receptor OX40 (CD134), was an agonistic, fully human IgG2 monoclonal antibody. Intravenous ivuxolimab was administered to patients every 2 weeks at six dose levels: 0.01, 0.1, 0.3, 1.5, 3 and 10 mg/kg. Among the 50 to 55 dose-escalation patients, about 20 had hepatocellular carcinoma, some 15 melanoma, 9 renal cell carcinoma and 9 head and neck cancer. In the dose-escalation cohort, more than 75% of patients were male, and the mean age was roughly 60 years, with a range of about 23 to 90. Prior anti-PD-1, anti-PD-L1 or anti-CTLA-4 therapy was permitted, and 40% of dose-escalation patients had received checkpoint inhibitors. Partial responses occurred in three dose-escalation patients, of whom one had hepatocellular carcinoma and two had cutaneous melanoma. The purpose of peripheral TCRbeta sequencing was to test whether ivuxolimab changed TCR sequence diversity and led to clonal T-cell expansion. The paper reports the monotherapy dose-escalation portion (N ≈ 52 patients) of the phase I ivuxolimab trial.

What the research found in general, with its limitations: Antigen specificity was not determined for the clonally expanded peripheral T cells. Low levels of normalized T-cell clonal expansion were also seen in some nonresponding patients. At doses of 0.1 to 3.0 mg/kg, clonal expansion of both CD4+ and CD8+ T cells in blood was seen between baseline and week 6. After ivuxolimab, CD8+ T cells had more expanded clones than CD4+ T cells on average. In the 0.1-3.0 mg/kg groups, partial responders had among the lowest normalized peripheral clonal expansion, particularly in CD8+ T cells.

Genomic DNA was extracted from sorted cells for sequencing of the TCRbeta CDR3 region. The immunoSEQ Assay was used for sequencing of TCRbeta CDR3 regions. TCRdb limited this immuneACCESS table to in-frame rearrangements with V and J called. A share of clones is missing; checked studies link under half to unresolved V genes, and the rest is unexplained. This sample holds 87,000 or so clones; roughly 84% were observed only once. 3% to 4.5% of the sample belongs to the ten largest clones. CDR1 and CDR2, looked up from the germline V gene (reference sequence), are SEHNR and FQNEAQ. From its cysteine to its phenylalanine, the CDR3 spans 13 amino acids. The kept DNA is CDR3 alone, 39 bases in frame from the first base. V is shortened by 5 bases, J by 3 bases, and the region joining them spans 10 bases. In the case of this clone: No antigen is known for it. Base qualities are not provided; no much larger clone lies one nucleotide away.

The trial excluded patients who had a history of autoimmune disease or were on systemic immunosuppression. Peripheral blood for TCR sequencing was drawn from every dose cohort at baseline, at cycle 4 day 1 and at cycle 7 day 1. Samples came from an open-label, multicenter, first-in-human phase I dose-escalation trial of ivuxolimab. Adults with locally advanced or metastatic head and neck squamous cell, hepatocellular, melanoma or renal cell carcinoma were enrolled in the trial. Before TCR sequencing, CD4+ and CD8+ T cells were separately sorted from peripheral blood. This clonotype was sampled from an adult with an advanced solid tumor such as melanoma, head and neck, liver or kidney cancer. Sequenced material: CD4+ or CD8+ T cells sorted from blood, taken in a trial of the OX40 agonist ivuxolimab. This chain is built from TRBV7-9 and TRBJ1-1; no confident D gene assignment can be made. The DNA reads TGTGCCAGCAGCCCAGGAAGTTACACTGAAGCTTTCTTT. Its protein reads: CASSPGSYTEAFF.